This TCR beta chain was recovered during a study of post-analysis software for immune sequencing data. Study results and limitations: By F measure, strong co-clustering occurred among samples prepared in the same batch.

cDNA libraries for TCR beta contained unique molecular identifiers. MiXCR was run by TCRdb on the PCR reads, yielding one entry per CDR3 protein. The table shows approximately 440,000 distinct CDR3 sequences, with roughly 45% occurring only once. A word on this clonotype: Its antigen remains unknown.

Material for sequencing was blood. This receptor was identified in a girl between 10 and 17 years old with multiple sclerosis.

The CDR3 sequence: CASSSEGLAGDTQYF. The CDR3 DNA reads TGTGCCAGCAGCTCGGAGGGACTAGCGGGAGATACGCAGTATTTT. The chain combines TRBV7-3 with TRBJ2-3; 12 nucleotides match TRBD2. The CDR3 runs 15 residues. The germline gives CDR1 SGHTA, CDR2 FQGTGA. The ends lost 4 bases at V and 5 bases at J; junction bases unmatched: 4.